The sample holds one count of the clone carrying this T cell receptor (beta chain). These data originate in a study of blood T cell repertoires in COVID-19. Overall study context: Both acute and convalescent COVID-19 samples were obtained from the United States, Italy and Spain.

CDR3 length equals 15 residues. Germline V gene sequence: CDR1 MNHEY, CDR2 SMNVEV (reference sequence). V gave up 7 bases and J gave up 2 bases, with 16 bases separating them. Sequencing used immunoSEQ multiplex PCR; TCRdb keeps in-frame clones, though not all of them. Of fewer than 45,000 clones listed, around 84% were seen once; the top ten hold approximately 1.6%. The clonotype was recovered from a man aged 60 to 69 with COVID-19, enrolled during active disease. The specimen sequenced was peripheral blood. The gene calls are TRBV27 and TRBJ2-3, with D perhaps TRBD1 (6 bases). The CDR3 reads CASTSLTGSTDTQYF. CDR3 in DNA: TGTGCCAGCACCTCTTTGACAGGTTCCACAGATACGCAGTATTTT.